Presented here are 32 T cell receptor beta chains from one specimen sequenced in a study of T cells after yellow fever vaccination. TCRdb processed the 5' RACE reads anew with MiXCR; each CDR3 protein has one entry. The sample lists some 300,000 distinct CDR3 sequences, roughly 9% occurring once. The sample in question was CD4+ T cells sorted from PBMCs, obtained 5 days after the yellow fever booster vaccination. The receptors originated from a young man who received the YFV17D yellow fever vaccine.

The chain carries TRBV12-3 or TRBV12-4 and TRBJ1-3, with a tentative D call TRBD1 (5 bases). This CDR3 contains 16 residues. The V gene lost 4 bases and the J gene lost 2 bases, with 15 bases spanning the gap. The CDR3: CASSSPGRPAGNTIYF. The CDR3 region has the DNA TGTGCCAGCAGTTCCCCGGGACGGCCGGCTGGAAACACCATATATTTT.

This clonotype was picked up a small number of times. This chain uses TRBV6-2 or TRBV6-3 with TRBJ2-3; D unresolved. V was pared by 8 bases and J by 4 bases, with 10 bases between. Germline CDR1 is MNHEY and CDR2 is SVGEGT. The CDR3 has 12 amino acids. The CDR3 bases are TGTGCCAGCGCGCAGGTTTCAGATACGCAGTATTTT. This translates into CASAQVSDTQYF.

This clonotype turned up a few times. This chain links TRBV30 with TRBJ2-1; 7 bases line up with TRBD1. The J segment lost 0 bases and the V segment lost 7 bases, leaving 12 bases of the junction unmatched. CDR1 GTSNPN and CDR2 SVGIG come from the germline V gene (reference sequence). The CDR3 length is 16 residues. The CDR3 DNA reads TGTGCCTCCCTCCCCTACAGGGGCAGCTCCTACAATGAGCAGTTCTTC. As protein: CASLPYRGSSYNEQFF.

This clonotype appeared many times. This sequence joins TRBV4-1 and TRBJ1-6, with a tentative D call TRBD1 (6 bases). This CDR3 comprises 16 residues. Germline CDR1 is MGHRA and CDR2 is YSYEKL. Trimming pared 1 base from V and 12 bases from J, leaving 19 bases between. The CDR3 nucleotides read TGCGCCAGCAGCCAAGTGGGACGGAGACCCAGGGGACCCCTCCACTTT. It specifies CASSQVGRRPRGPLHF.

In this sample, this clonotype turned up many times. The CDR3 nucleotides read TGTGCCGGGGAACCGCCATCAGGGGAAGAGACCCAGTACTTC. As protein: CAGEPPSGEETQYF. This rearrangement joins TRBV30 to TRBJ2-5, with a weak D call TRBD1 (6 bases). The CDR3 is 14 amino acids. Trimming took 8 bases from V and 3 from J, leaving 19 bases between them. The germline gives CDR1 GTSNPN, CDR2 SVGIG (reference sequence).

This chain uses TRBV7-2 with TRBJ2-2; 11 bases line up with TRBD2. The CDR3 is made up of 16 amino acids. The ends lost 8 bases at V and 1 base at J; junction bases unmatched: 6. In germline, CDR1 is SGHTA, CDR2 FQGNSA. In nucleotides, the CDR3 is TGTGCCAGCGGGTTAGCGGGGGGGATGAACACCGGGGAGCTGTTTTTT. Protein product: CASGLAGGMNTGELFF.

This clonotype showed up many times. This chain connects TRBV12-3 or TRBV12-4 to TRBJ2-7, with 9 positions matching TRBD1. The junction had 7 bases not matched to a gene; V was cut back by 8 bases and J by 5 bases. The CDR3 extends over 13 amino acids. This CDR3 reads CASGEQGADEQYF. Here the CDR3 DNA reads TGTGCCAGCGGGGAACAGGGGGCGGACGAGCAGTACTTC.

This clonotype was observed a handful of times. The chain employs TRBV20-1 and TRBJ1-6; no clear D gene. The CDR3 length is 12 residues. Germline V gene sequence: CDR1 DFQATT, CDR2 SNEGSKA (reference sequence). Trimming removed 3 bases at V and 10 bases at J, with 10 bases between. DNA of the CDR3: TGCAGTGCTAGCTCGCCGCAGTCACCCCTCCACTTT. Encoded protein: CSASSPQSPLHF.

This clonotype was detected only a few times. V usage is TRBV28 and J usage is TRBJ2-1; perhaps TRBD2 as D (6 bases). V was clipped by 5 bases and J by 9 bases, with 11 bases between them. This CDR3 is 12 amino acids long. Per the germline V gene, CDR1 is MDHEN and CDR2 is SYDVKM. CDR3 amino acids: CASSTGSGEQFF. DNA of the CDR3: TGTGCCAGCAGTACAGGTAGCGGTGAGCAGTTCTTC.

This chain joins TRBV27 and TRBJ1-2; TRBD1 is a possible D gene (6 bases). V gave up 6 bases and J gave up 8 bases, with 25 bases separating them. The CDR3 is made up of 16 amino acids. From germline, CDR1 is MNHEY and CDR2 SMNVEV (reference sequence). The DNA of the CDR3 is TGTGCCAGCAGCTTGATACCTCAACAGGGCTCTTGGGGCTACACCTTC. This encodes CASSLIPQQGSWGYTF.

This clonotype was recorded a few times. The chain joins TRBV7-9 to TRBJ1-1; D not resolved. Germline V CDR1 and CDR2: SEHNR, FQNEAQ (reference sequence). Trimming took off 3 bases at V and 5 bases at J, with 16 bases between the two ends. The CDR3 has 15 residues. For the CDR3, the DNA is TGTGCCAGCAGCTTTGGCGCGGATTTGGGGACTGAAGCTTTCTTT. It specifies CASSFGADLGTEAFF.

The sample holds many counts of this clonotype. The genes are TRBV4-3 and TRBJ2-5, with 7 bases that match TRBD2. This CDR3 comprises 17 residues. Germline V CDR1 and CDR2: LGHNA, YSLEER. With 0 bases clipped from V and 5 bases from J, the junction kept 12 bases outside the gene matches. As DNA, the CDR3 is TGCGCCAGCAGCCAAGAGTGGGGGAGGGGTGAGGGGGAGACCCAGTACTTC. Translated: CASSQEWGRGEGETQYF.

This clonotype occurred a few times. The rearrangement links TRBV20-1 to TRBJ1-5; 8 bases fit TRBD1. The CDR3 covers 17 residues. Germline CDR1 and CDR2: DFQATT and SNEGSKA (reference sequence). V lost 3 bases, J lost 4 bases, and 14 bases stayed unmatched. CDR3 sequence reads: CSARSVGTGPQNQPQHF. The DNA for the CDR3 is TGCAGTGCTAGGAGCGTCGGGACAGGTCCCCAAAATCAGCCCCAGCATTTT.

This clonotype was counted only a few times. The chain recombines TRBV12-3 or TRBV12-4 with TRBJ1-1; no reliable D call. CDR3 length: 12 residues. V gave up 8 bases and J gave up 0 bases, with 7 bases separating them. This chain's CDR3 is CASGEMNTEAFF. The CDR3 bases are TGTGCCAGCGGTGAGATGAACACTGAAGCTTTCTTT.

This clonotype was counted many times. The CDR3 region is CASSLLENSGNTIYF. The CDR3, as DNA: TGCGCCAGCAGCCTCCTCGAAAACTCTGGAAACACCATATATTTT. The rearrangement joins TRBV5-1 to TRBJ1-3; D is unclear. Germline CDR1 reads SGHRS; CDR2 reads YFSETQ. The CDR3 is 15 amino acids. The ends were cut back, 4 bases at V and 0 bases at J, with 11 bases in the middle.

The chain recombines TRBV7-9 with TRBJ2-3; 7 nucleotides line up with TRBD1. The CDR3 has 14 amino acids. Per the germline V gene, CDR1 is SEHNR and CDR2 is FQNEAQ (reference sequence). Trimming cost V 5 bases and J 6 bases; bases outside gene matches: 8. The CDR3 DNA follows: TGTGCCAGCAGCCTACAGGGGCATACCGATACGCAGTATTTT. Residues: CASSLQGHTDTQYF. The whole variable domain, filled in from reference TRBV7-9 and TRBJ2-3, reads DTGVSQNPRHKITKRGQNVTFRCDPISEHNRLYWYRQTLGQGPEFLTYFQNEAQLEKSRLLSDRFSAERPKGSFSTLEIQRTEQGDSAMYLCASSLQGHTDTQYFGPGTRLTVL.

This sequence joins TRBV18 and TRBJ1-1; D is perhaps TRBD1 (5 bases). This CDR3 has 13 amino acids. Trimming pared 8 bases from V and 3 bases from J, leaving 13 bases between. The germline gives CDR1 KGHSH, CDR2 LQKENI. The CDR3 nucleotides read TGTGCCAGCCAACCGGGGCAGGACACTGAAGCTTTCTTT. Translation: CASQPGQDTEAFF.

This clonotype appeared a few times. The chain couples TRBV5-1 to TRBJ2-4; tentatively, D is TRBD2 (5 bases). Germline V gene data show CDR1 as SGHRS and CDR2 as YFSETQ. Between the trimmed V and J ends, which lost 4 bases and 7 bases, there was a span of 15 bases. This CDR3 region has 14 residues. In DNA, the CDR3 is TGCGCCAGCAGCCTGGACTCCTTAGTGAACATTCAGTACTTC. This translates into CASSLDSLVNIQYF.

V and J are TRBV10-3 and TRBJ2-2; TRBD2 might be the D (5 bases). Trimming cost V 8 bases and J 7 bases, with 17 bases left between them. The CDR3 runs 14 residues. From germline, CDR1 is ENHRY and CDR2 SYGVKD. This CDR3 reads CAIRRGPGDGELFF. The CDR3 nucleotides read TGTGCCATCCGGAGAGGGCCCGGTGACGGGGAGCTGTTTTTT.

The chain carries TRBV6-5 and TRBJ1-5; TRBD1 matches 11 bases. This CDR3 region has 14 residues. CDR1 and CDR2 (germline): MNHEY, SVGAGI. The V segment lost 6 bases and the J segment 6 bases; nucleotides outside the gene matches: 4. CDR3 in amino acids: CASRGTGGGQPQHF. DNA of the CDR3: TGTGCCAGCAGAGGGACAGGGGGTGGTCAGCCCCAGCATTTT.

This clonotype showed up just a few times. J is TRBJ1-4 and V is TRBV20-1, with D possibly being TRBD1 (5 bases). The CDR3 contains 16 residues. Germline V gene sequence: CDR1 DFQATT, CDR2 SNEGSKA (reference sequence). The V gene lost 1 base and the J gene lost 5 bases, with 17 bases spanning the gap. This CDR3 reads CSARGPRAGMNEKLFF. The CDR3 nucleotides are TGCAGTGCTAGAGGCCCGAGGGCAGGGATGAATGAAAAACTGTTTTTT.

V gene TRBV7-8 combines with J gene TRBJ2-2, with 8 bases that match TRBD2. The CDR3 is made up of 17 amino acids. J was trimmed by 2 bases and V by 1 base; bases with no gene match: 6. CDR1 and CDR2 (germline): SGHVS, FQNEAQ. In DNA form, the CDR3 reads TGTGCCAGCAGCTTAGTTTTCGCGGGGGGCAACACCGGGGAGCTGTTTTTT. Amino acid sequence: CASSLVFAGGNTGELFF.

The chain joins TRBV27 to TRBJ2-5; D uncertain. Germline CDR1 and CDR2: MNHEY and SMNVEV (reference sequence). This CDR3 contains 14 residues. The ends were cut back, 0 bases at V and 5 bases at J, with 10 bases in the middle. CDR3 sequence reads: CASSLSERRETQYF. The DNA for the CDR3 is TGTGCCAGCAGTTTATCGGAACGTCGCGAGACCCAGTACTTC.

The chain employs TRBV11-2 and TRBJ2-2; D possibly uses TRBD1 or TRBD2 (5 bases each). This CDR3 is built from 15 residues. The V end was cut by 5 bases, the J end by 2 bases, with 12 bases between. Germline loops: CDR1 SGHAT, CDR2 FQNNGV. CDR3 coding DNA: TGTGCCAGCAGCCCTGGGGACCGCAACACCGGGGAGCTGTTTTTT. The encoded protein is CASSPGDRNTGELFF.

The CDR3: CASSLASRAVFF. The CDR3 nucleotides read TGTGCCAGCAGTTTAGCGAGCAGGGCGGTGTTCTTC. The rearrangement joins TRBV6-2 or TRBV6-3 to TRBJ2-1, with D possibly being TRBD1 or TRBD2 (5 bases each). Between the trimmed V and J ends, which lost 4 bases and 15 bases, there was a span of 16 bases. Per the germline V gene, CDR1 is MNHEY and CDR2 is SVGEGT. This CDR3 spans 12 amino acids.

The V and J genes are TRBV3-1 and TRBJ2-7; 8 nucleotides match TRBD2. Germline-derived CDR1 and CDR2 are LGHDT and YNNKEL (reference sequence). J lost 7 bases, V lost 6 bases, and 8 bases had no gene match. The CDR3 sequence is 13 residues long. The chain's CDR3 is CASSSGSSGEQYV. DNA for the CDR3: TGTGCCAGCAGTTCCGGGTCTAGCGGGGAGCAGTACGTC.

CDR3 sequence (DNA): TGTGCCAGCAGCTTACGGGCCCGGGCCGGGGATGGCTACACCTTC. Residues: CASSLRARAGDGYTF. The V call is TRBV7-3, the J call TRBJ1-2; D ambiguous. The CDR3 has 15 residues. Germline CDR1 SGHTA, CDR2 FQGTGA. Trimming shortened V by 2 bases and J by 6 bases, and 16 bases separated the two germline ends. The whole variable domain, filled in from reference TRBV7-3 and TRBJ1-2, reads GAGVSQTPSNKVTEKGKYVELRCDPISGHTALYWYRQSLGQGPEFLIYFQGTGAADDSGLPNDRFFAVRPEGSVSTLKIQRTERGDSAVYLCASSLRARAGDGYTFGSGTRLTVV.

There are many counts of this clonotype. This chain joins TRBV12-3 or TRBV12-4 and TRBJ1-6; possible D gene TRBD1, 5 bases. Trimming removed 9 bases at V and 14 bases at J, with 20 bases between. The CDR3 totals 13 residues. This chain's CDR3 is CASGHPGVPALHF. The CDR3 nucleotides are TGTGCCAGTGGACATCCGGGGGTTCCGGCCCTCCACTTT.

This clonotype was recorded many times. The chain links TRBV5-1 to TRBJ1-2; D is perhaps TRBD1 (5 bases). The CDR3 length is 15 residues. In germline, CDR1 is SGHRS, CDR2 YFSETQ. Trimming took 4 bases from V and 1 from J, leaving 14 bases between them. This chain's CDR3 is CASSPSGRGNYGYTF. The CDR3, as DNA: TGCGCCAGCAGCCCCTCGGGGAGGGGTAACTATGGCTACACCTTC.

The chain carries TRBV29-1 and TRBJ2-3; D could derive from TRBD1 or TRBD2 (5 bases each). The germline CDR1 and CDR2 sequences are SQVTM and ANQGSEA. With 0 bases removed from V and 0 bases from J, the gap between germline ends came to 13 bases. The CDR3 extends over 16 amino acids. CDR3 loop: CSVEDKGRASTDTQYF. The CDR3, as DNA: TGCAGCGTTGAAGATAAGGGACGCGCTAGCACAGATACGCAGTATTTT.

The chain combines TRBV10-3 with TRBJ2-5, with 7 bases identical to TRBD2. After removal of 5 bases from V and 3 bases from J, the junction contained 12 bases not matched to a gene. Germline V gene data show CDR1 as ENHRY and CDR2 as SYGVKD. This CDR3 has 16 amino acids. Here the CDR3 reads CAISPQGAGREETQYF. The CDR3 DNA reads TGTGCCATCAGTCCTCAGGGCGCAGGGAGGGAAGAGACCCAGTACTTC.

This clonotype was counted between two and nine times. CDR3 region: CSARVESSNYGYTF. As DNA, the CDR3 is TGCAGTGCTAGAGTAGAATCGAGCAACTATGGCTACACCTTC. The chain employs TRBV20-1 and TRBJ1-2; unclear D gene. CDR3 length equals 14 residues. Germline V CDR1 and CDR2: DFQATT, SNEGSKA (reference sequence). Trimming removed 1 base at V and 2 bases at J, with 11 bases between.